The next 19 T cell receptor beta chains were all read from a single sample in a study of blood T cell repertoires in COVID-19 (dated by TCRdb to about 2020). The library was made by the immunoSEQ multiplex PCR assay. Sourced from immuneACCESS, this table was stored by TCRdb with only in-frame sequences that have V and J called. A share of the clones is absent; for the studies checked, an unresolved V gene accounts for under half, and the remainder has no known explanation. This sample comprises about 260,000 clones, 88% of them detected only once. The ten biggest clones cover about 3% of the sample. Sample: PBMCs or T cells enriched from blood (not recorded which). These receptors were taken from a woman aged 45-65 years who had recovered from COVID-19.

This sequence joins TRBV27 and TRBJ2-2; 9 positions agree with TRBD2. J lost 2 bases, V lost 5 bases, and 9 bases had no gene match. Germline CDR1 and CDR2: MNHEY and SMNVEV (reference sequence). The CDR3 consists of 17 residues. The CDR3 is CASSPGSGRSNTGELFF. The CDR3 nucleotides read TGTGCCAGCAGTCCGGGAAGCGGGAGGAGTAACACCGGGGAGCTGTTTTTT.

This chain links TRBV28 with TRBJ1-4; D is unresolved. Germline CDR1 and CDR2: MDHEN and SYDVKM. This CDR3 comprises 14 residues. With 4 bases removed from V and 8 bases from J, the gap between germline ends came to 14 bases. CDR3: CASSSPRGGEKLFF. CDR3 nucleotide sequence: TGTGCCAGCAGTTCCCCGCGGGGTGGGGAAAAACTGTTTTTT.

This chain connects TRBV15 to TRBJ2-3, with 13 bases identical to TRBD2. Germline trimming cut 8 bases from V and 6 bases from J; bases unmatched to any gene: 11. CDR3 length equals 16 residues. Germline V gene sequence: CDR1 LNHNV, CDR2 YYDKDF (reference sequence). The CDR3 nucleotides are TGTGCCACCCGGGGGACTAGCGGGGTACCTGTGGATACGCAGTATTTT. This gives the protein CATRGTSGVPVDTQYF.

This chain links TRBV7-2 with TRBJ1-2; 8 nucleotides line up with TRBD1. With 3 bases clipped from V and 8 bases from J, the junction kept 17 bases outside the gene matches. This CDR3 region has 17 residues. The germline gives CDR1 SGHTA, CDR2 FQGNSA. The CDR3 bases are TGTGCCAGCAGCTTGCGACAGGGGTGGGGTTCGGGACAGGGCTACACCTTC. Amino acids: CASSLRQGWGSGQGYTF.

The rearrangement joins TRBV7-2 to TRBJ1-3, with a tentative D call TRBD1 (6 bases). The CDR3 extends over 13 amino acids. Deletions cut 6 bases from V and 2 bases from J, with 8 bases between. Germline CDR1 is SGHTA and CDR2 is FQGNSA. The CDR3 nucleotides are TGTGCCAGCAGACAGGGTCCTGGAAACACCATATATTTT. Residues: CASRQGPGNTIYF.

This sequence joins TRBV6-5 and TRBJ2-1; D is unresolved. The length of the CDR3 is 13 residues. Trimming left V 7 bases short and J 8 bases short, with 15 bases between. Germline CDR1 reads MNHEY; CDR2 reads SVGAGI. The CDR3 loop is CASTRFGYDEQFF. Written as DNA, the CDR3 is TGTGCCAGCACTAGATTCGGGTACGATGAGCAGTTCTTC.

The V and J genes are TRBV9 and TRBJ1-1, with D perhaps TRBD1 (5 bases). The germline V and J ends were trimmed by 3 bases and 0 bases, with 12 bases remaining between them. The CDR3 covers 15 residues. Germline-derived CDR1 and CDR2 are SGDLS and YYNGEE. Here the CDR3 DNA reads TGTGCCAGCAGCGCACAGGCAATCATGAACACTGAAGCTTTCTTT. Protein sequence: CASSAQAIMNTEAFF. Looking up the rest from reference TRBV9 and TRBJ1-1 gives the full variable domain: DSGVTQTPKHLITATGQRVTLRCSPRSGDLSVYWYQQSLDQGLQFLIQYYNGEERAKGNILERFSAQQFPDLHSELNLSSLELGDSALYFCASSAQAIMNTEAFFGQGTRLTVV.

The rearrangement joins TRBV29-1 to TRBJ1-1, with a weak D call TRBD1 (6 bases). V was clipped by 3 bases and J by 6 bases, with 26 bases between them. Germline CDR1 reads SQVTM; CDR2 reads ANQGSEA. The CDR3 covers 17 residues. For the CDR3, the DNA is TGCAGCGTTGACTCATTGGGGCTCGGCAGGGGACGGGCTGAAGCTTTCTTT. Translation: CSVDSLGLGRGRAEAFF.

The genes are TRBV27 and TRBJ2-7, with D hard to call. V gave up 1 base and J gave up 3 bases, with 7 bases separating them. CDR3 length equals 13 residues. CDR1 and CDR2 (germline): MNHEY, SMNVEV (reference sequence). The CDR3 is CASSLFRNYEQYF. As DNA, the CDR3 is TGTGCCAGCAGTTTATTCAGAAACTACGAGCAGTACTTC.

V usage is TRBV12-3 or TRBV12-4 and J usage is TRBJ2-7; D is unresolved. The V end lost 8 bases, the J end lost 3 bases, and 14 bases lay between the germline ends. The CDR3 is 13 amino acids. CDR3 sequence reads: CASLSTENYEQYF. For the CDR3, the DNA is TGTGCCAGCCTCAGTACAGAAAACTACGAGCAGTACTTC.

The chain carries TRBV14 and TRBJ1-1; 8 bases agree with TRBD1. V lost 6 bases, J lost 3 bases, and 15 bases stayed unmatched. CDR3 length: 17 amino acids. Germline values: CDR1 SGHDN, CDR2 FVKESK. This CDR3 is CASSPGGRVYLDTEAFF. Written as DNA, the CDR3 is TGTGCCAGCAGTCCAGGGGGCCGGGTGTATTTGGACACTGAAGCTTTCTTT.

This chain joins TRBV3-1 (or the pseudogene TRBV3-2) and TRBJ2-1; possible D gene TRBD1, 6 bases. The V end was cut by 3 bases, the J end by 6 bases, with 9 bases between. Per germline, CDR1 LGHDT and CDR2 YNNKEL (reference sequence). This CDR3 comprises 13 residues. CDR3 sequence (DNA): TGTGCCAGCAGCCACAGGGGTGGCAATGAGCAGTTCTTC. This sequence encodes CASSHRGGNEQFF.

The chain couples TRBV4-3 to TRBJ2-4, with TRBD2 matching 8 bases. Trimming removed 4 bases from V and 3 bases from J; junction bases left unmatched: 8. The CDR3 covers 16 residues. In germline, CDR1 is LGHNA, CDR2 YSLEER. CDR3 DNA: TGCGCCAGCAGCCCTCGGGAGGGAGGAGACAAAAACATTCAGTACTTC. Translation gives CASSPREGGDKNIQYF.

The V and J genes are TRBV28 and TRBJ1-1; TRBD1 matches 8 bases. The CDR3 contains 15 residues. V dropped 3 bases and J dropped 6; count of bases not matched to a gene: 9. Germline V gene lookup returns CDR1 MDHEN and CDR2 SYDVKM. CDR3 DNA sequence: TGTGCCAGCAGTTTCCAGGGGGCTCTCCGACCTGAAGCTTTCTTT. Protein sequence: CASSFQGALRPEAFF.

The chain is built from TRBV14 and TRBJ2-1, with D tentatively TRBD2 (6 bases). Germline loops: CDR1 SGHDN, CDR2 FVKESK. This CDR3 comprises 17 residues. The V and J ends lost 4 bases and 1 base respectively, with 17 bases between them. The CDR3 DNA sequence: TGTGCCAGCAGCCTCCAAGGGGACTCCTCATCCTACAATGAGCAGTTCTTC. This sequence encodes CASSLQGDSSSYNEQFF.

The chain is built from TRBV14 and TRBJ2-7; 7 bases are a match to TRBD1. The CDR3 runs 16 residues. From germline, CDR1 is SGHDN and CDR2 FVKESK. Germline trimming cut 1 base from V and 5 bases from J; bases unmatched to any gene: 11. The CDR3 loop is CASSQGQGWLLHEQYF. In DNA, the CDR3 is TGTGCCAGCAGCCAAGGACAGGGCTGGTTACTCCACGAGCAGTACTTC.

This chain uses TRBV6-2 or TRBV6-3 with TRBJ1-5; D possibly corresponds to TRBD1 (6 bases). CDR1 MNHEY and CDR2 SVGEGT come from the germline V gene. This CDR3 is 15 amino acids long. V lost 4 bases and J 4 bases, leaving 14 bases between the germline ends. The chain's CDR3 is CASSSDRRKNQPQHF. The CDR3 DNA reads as TGTGCCAGCAGTTCCGACAGGAGGAAAAATCAGCCCCAGCATTTT.

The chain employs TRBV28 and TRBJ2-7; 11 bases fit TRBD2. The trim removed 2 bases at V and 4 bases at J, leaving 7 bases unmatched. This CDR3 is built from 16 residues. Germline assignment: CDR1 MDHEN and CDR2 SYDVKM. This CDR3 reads CASSLGTSGSQYEQYF. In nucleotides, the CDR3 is TGTGCCAGCAGTTTAGGCACTAGCGGGAGTCAATACGAGCAGTACTTC.

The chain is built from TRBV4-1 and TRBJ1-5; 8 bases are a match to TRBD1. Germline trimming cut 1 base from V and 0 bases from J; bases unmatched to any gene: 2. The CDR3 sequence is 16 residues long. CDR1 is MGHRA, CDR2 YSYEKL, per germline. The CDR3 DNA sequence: TGCGCCAGCAGCCAAGCAGGGGGCCCTAGCAATCAGCCCCAGCATTTT. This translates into CASSQAGGPSNQPQHF.